This T cell receptor (beta chain) was documented in a study of shared clonotypes between healthy human individuals. Sequencing used immunoSEQ multiplex PCR; TCRdb keeps in-frame clones, though not all of them. The sample records about half a million clones, 75% to 85% being singletons. This clone was picked up a small number of times. V was clipped by 6 bases and J by 6 bases, with 17 bases between them. CDR1 is LNHDA and CDR2 is SQIVND in the germline V gene (reference sequence). The CDR3 is 15 residues long. V and J are TRBV19 and TRBJ2-2; unclear D gene. Sequencing input: PBMCs. The receptor comes from a woman between 35 and 50 years old in good health. Some clones in this sample may be carry-over from other donors' samples. The CDR3 spells CASRGSEKVAGELFF. The CDR3 DNA reads as TGTGCCAGTAGGGGATCAGAGAAGGTAGCCGGGGAGCTGTTTTTT.